This T cell receptor beta chain was identified in a study of T cell responses to AZD1222 COVID-19 vaccine. The wider study: Investigators merged groups given second doses at roughly 4 or roughly 12 weeks.

Profiled with immunoSEQ multiplex PCR; TCRdb holds only in-frame clones, not every one. The repertoire consists of 130,000 or so clones, with more than 70% occurring once and the leading ten covering about 12%. About this clone itself: Its antigen is not known.

The V and J ends lost 6 bases and 8 bases respectively, with 16 bases between them. Germline CDR1 SNHLY, CDR2 FYNNEI. CDR3 size: 14 residues. Regarding the study as a whole: Nearly half of unique spike-specific TCRs reportedly avoided B.1.351 and B.1.1.7 mutated regions. Donors in the cohort were predominantly white British and more often female, and clonal diversity was possibly underestimated. Repertoire sampling occurred only after the peak T cell response.

The V and J genes are TRBV2 and TRBJ1-4, with D possibly being TRBD1 (6 bases). The TCR sequence derives from an adult in good health. Sequencing was performed on peripheral blood, taken on day 0 of AZD1222 vaccination. This chain's CDR3 is CASSFTDRNEKLFF. The DNA of the CDR3 is TGTGCCAGCAGCTTTACGGACAGAAACGAAAAACTGTTTTTT. Variable domain in full (rest from reference TRBV2 and TRBJ1-4): EPEVTQTPSHQVTQMGQEVILRCVPISNHLYFYWYRQILGQKVEFLVSFYNNEISEKSEIFDDQFSVERPDGSNFTLKIRSTKLEDSAMYFCASSFTDRNEKLFFGSGTQLSVL.